Below are 22 T cell receptor beta chains sequenced from a single sample in a study of blood T cell repertoires in COVID-19. Sequencing was performed with immunoSEQ multiplex PCR; in TCRdb, only in-frame clones are kept and a portion is missing. The sample has 45,000 to 60,000 clones, roughly 86% seen once. The sample was peripheral blood. All receptors derive from a man between 60 and 75 years old with active or convalescent COVID-19.

This clone was counted only a few times. V is TRBV27 and J is TRBJ1-2, with unresolved D. CDR3 length: 14 residues. Deletions cut 3 bases from V and 4 bases from J, with 12 bases between. Germline loops: CDR1 MNHEY, CDR2 SMNVEV (reference sequence). The CDR3 coding sequence is TGTGCCAGCAGTTTGAGACAACGGGGCTATGGCTACACCTTC. This gives the protein CASSLRQRGYGYTF.

This rearrangement joins TRBV9 to TRBJ2-3; the match to TRBD2 covers 10 bases. CDR3 length equals 16 residues. Germline CDR1 and CDR2: SGDLS and YYNGEE. Germline trimming cut 3 bases from V and 4 bases from J; bases unmatched to any gene: 8. CDR3 amino acids: CASSAESGGAADTQYF. The CDR3 coding sequence is TGTGCCAGCAGCGCGGAAAGCGGGGGGGCCGCAGATACGCAGTATTTT. The variable domain in full, completed from reference TRBV9 and TRBJ2-3, reads DSGVTQTPKHLITATGQRVTLRCSPRSGDLSVYWYQQSLDQGLQFLIQYYNGEERAKGNILERFSAQQFPDLHSELNLSSLELGDSALYFCASSAESGGAADTQYFGPGTRLTVL.

V usage is TRBV6-5 and J usage is TRBJ2-7; D is possibly TRBD1 (6 bases). From germline, CDR1 is MNHEY and CDR2 SVGAGI. The CDR3 loop spans 15 amino acids. V gave up 7 bases and J gave up 3 bases, with 19 bases separating them. The CDR3 region has the DNA TGTGCCAGCACCAGTGGGCCGGGACACATCTACGAGCAGTACTTC. Its protein product is CASTSGPGHIYEQYF.

The chain has TRBV27 and TRBJ2-3; possible D gene TRBD1, 6 bases. Trimming removed 1 base at V and 1 base at J, with 6 bases between. The germline CDR1 and CDR2 sequences are MNHEY and SMNVEV (reference sequence). The CDR3 extends over 14 amino acids. The CDR3 protein is CASSLYRGTDTQYF. In DNA form, the CDR3 reads TGTGCCAGCAGTTTATACAGGGGCACAGATACGCAGTATTTT.

The chain carries TRBV4-3 and TRBJ2-5, with a possible D match to TRBD1 (6 bases). V was pared by 2 bases and J by 5 bases, with 21 bases between. The CDR3 is 17 residues long. The V gene's germline CDR1 is LGHNA and CDR2 YSLEER. For the CDR3, the DNA is TGCGCCAGCAGCCAAACCCCTCAAGGGGGTTACGGTGAGACCCAGTACTTC. This gives the protein CASSQTPQGGYGETQYF.

Comment on this clone: It may be a read error: a sequence one base away is much more abundant. The genes are TRBV14 and TRBJ2-3; maybe TRBD2 (6 bases). With 3 bases removed from V and 0 bases from J, the gap between germline ends came to 19 bases. Germline CDR1 is SGHDN and CDR2 is FVKESK. The CDR3 is made up of 18 amino acids. CDR3 sequence: CASSHFQPGLPSTDTQYF. The CDR3 DNA is TGTGCCAGCAGCCACTTTCAGCCGGGACTCCCTAGCACAGATACGCAGTATTTT.

This rearrangement joins TRBV6-2 or TRBV6-3 to TRBJ1-1; weak D call: TRBD1 (5 bases). This CDR3 is built from 18 residues. Germline V lookup: CDR1 MNHEY, CDR2 SVGEGT. Between the trimmed V and J ends, which lost 4 bases and 0 bases, there was a span of 21 bases. Here the CDR3 reads CASSSFGGGRRLNTEAFF. DNA of the CDR3: TGTGCCAGCAGTTCCTTTGGCGGGGGAAGACGACTGAACACTGAAGCTTTCTTT.

V is TRBV12-3 or TRBV12-4 and J is TRBJ1-1; D remains unclear. Trimming removed 6 bases at V and 0 bases at J, with 8 bases between. The CDR3 is made up of 13 amino acids. In nucleotides, the CDR3 is TGTGCCAGCAGAGAACAGCTGAACACTGAAGCTTTCTTT. Protein sequence: CASREQLNTEAFF.

This CDR3 reads CASSQGGLAIYEQYF. CDR3 nucleotides: TGCGCCAGCAGCCAGGGGGGACTAGCGATCTACGAGCAGTACTTC. The rearrangement links TRBV4-1 to TRBJ2-7, with 10 bases aligning to TRBD2. This CDR3 has 15 amino acids. Per the germline V gene, CDR1 is MGHRA and CDR2 is YSYEKL. J lost 3 bases, V lost 3 bases, and 5 bases had no gene match.

This clone is medium-sized within its sample. The J gene is TRBJ1-6, the V gene TRBV14, with a weak D call TRBD1 (5 bases). Germline CDR1 reads SGHDN; CDR2 reads FVKESK. V shed 1 base and J shed 10 bases, with 11 bases lying between them. The CDR3 extends over 14 amino acids. This CDR3 reads CASSQGREYSPLHF. CDR3 coding DNA: TGTGCCAGCAGCCAAGGCAGGGAATACTCACCCCTCCACTTT.

The chain carries TRBV15 and TRBJ1-6, with D possibly being TRBD1 (6 bases). V shed 1 base and J shed 4 bases, with 20 bases lying between them. The length of the CDR3 is 19 residues. Germline V gene data show CDR1 as LNHNV and CDR2 as YYDKDF (reference sequence). The CDR3 DNA reads as TGTGCCACCAGCAGAGGGTCGACAGGTTCTTTGAGTTATAATTCACCCCTCCACTTT. Protein product: CATSRGSTGSLSYNSPLHF.

The rearrangement joins TRBV5-3 to TRBJ2-7, with D uncertain. TRBV5-3 is assigned to the ORF class and has an uncertain function. The CDR3 is 15 residues long. Trimming took 1 base from V and 3 from J, leaving 14 bases between them. The CDR3 DNA reads TGTGCCAGAAGCTTGTGCCTTAACTCGAACTACGAGCAGTACTTC. Amino acids: CARSLCLNSNYEQYF.

The V gene is TRBV11-3, the J gene TRBJ2-2, with 10 bases identical to TRBD2. Germline V lookup: CDR1 SGHNT, CDR2 YENEEA. This CDR3 contains 19 residues. V shed 3 bases, J shed 0 bases, and the junction held 10 bases outside the gene matches. The CDR3 loop reads CASSFLRGSGGTNTGELFF. CDR3 in DNA: TGTGCCAGCAGCTTCTTGAGAGGTAGCGGGGGGACGAACACCGGGGAGCTGTTTTTT. Full variable domain (remainder filled in from reference TRBV11-3 and TRBJ2-2): EAGVVQSPRYKIIEKKQPVAFWCNPISGHNTLYWYLQNLGQGPELLIRYENEEAVDDSQLPKDRFSAERLKGVDSTLKIQPAELGDSAVYLCASSFLRGSGGTNTGELFFGEGSRLTVL.

The chain employs TRBV6-1 and TRBJ2-7; possible D gene TRBD2, 6 bases. There are 13 residues in the CDR3. CDR1 is MNHNS, CDR2 SASEGT, per germline. The V gene lost 2 bases and the J gene lost 6 bases, with 11 bases spanning the gap. The CDR3 coding sequence is TGTGCCAGCAGTGAAACGGGGGATCGCGAGCAGTACTTC. Its protein product is CASSETGDREQYF.

This clone has a single count. The rearrangement links TRBV6-5 to TRBJ2-7, with TRBD2 identical over 11 bases. CDR3 length: 15 residues. In germline, CDR1 is MNHEY, CDR2 SVGAGI. After removal of 6 bases from V and 1 base from J, the junction contained 5 bases not matched to a gene. The CDR3 coding sequence is TGTGCCAGCAGGGCTAGCGGGGGGTTTTCCTACGAGCAGTACTTC. As protein: CASRASGGFSYEQYF.

The V call is TRBV7-9, the J call TRBJ2-7; 13 bases are shared with TRBD2. This CDR3 is 13 amino acids long. V gave up 9 bases and J gave up 7 bases; unmatched junction bases: 6. Germline CDR1 reads SEHNR; CDR2 reads FQNEAQ (reference sequence). The CDR3 spells CASGTSGVVEQYF. CDR3 coding DNA: TGTGCCAGTGGGACTAGCGGGGTTGTTGAGCAGTACTTC.

V gene TRBV28 combines with J gene TRBJ1-2; 7 bases fit TRBD1. With 3 bases clipped from V and 0 bases from J, the junction kept 4 bases outside the gene matches. The CDR3 spans 15 residues. CDR1 MDHEN and CDR2 SYDVKM come from the germline V gene. The CDR3 region is CASSLAGGPNYGYTF. In nucleotides, the CDR3 is TGTGCCAGCAGTTTGGCAGGGGGGCCTAACTATGGCTACACCTTC.

V is TRBV18 and J is TRBJ1-1, with D uncertain. Trimming shortened V by 3 bases and J by 1 base, and 6 bases separated the two germline ends. CDR3 length: 13 residues. Germline V gene data show CDR1 as KGHSH and CDR2 as LQKENI. The DNA for the CDR3 is TGTGCCAGCTCACCTGCGCAGAACACTGAAGCTTTCTTT. Protein: CASSPAQNTEAFF. The full variable domain, in which reference TRBV18 and TRBJ1-1 provide the parts outside the CDR3, is NAGVMQNPRHLVRRRGQEARLRCSPMKGHSHVYWYRQLPEEGLKFMVYLQKENIIDESGMPKERFSAEFPKEGPSILRIQQVVRGDSAAYFCASSPAQNTEAFFGQGTRLTVV.

The chain uses TRBV18 and TRBJ1-2; D perhaps matches TRBD1 (6 bases). In germline, CDR1 is KGHSH, CDR2 LQKENI. V lost 4 bases and J lost 8, with 11 bases in between. The CDR3 length is 12 residues. The chain's CDR3 is CASSLGTLGYTF. DNA for the CDR3: TGTGCCAGCTCACTTGGGACATTAGGCTACACCTTC.

The chain combines TRBV20-1 with TRBJ1-6; no clear D gene. CDR3 length equals 12 residues. V shed 3 bases and J shed 6 bases, with 6 bases lying between them. The germline CDR1 and CDR2 sequences are DFQATT and SNEGSKA (reference sequence). CDR3 in DNA: TGCAGTGCTAGTAACGGTAATTCACCCCTCCACTTT. Translating gives CSASNGNSPLHF.

This clone was counted a few times. J is TRBJ2-5 and V is TRBV6-6; no clear D. V lost 1 base and J 7 bases, leaving 10 bases between the germline ends. Looked up from germline, CDR1 is MNHNY and CDR2 is SVGAGI (reference sequence). This CDR3 is 13 amino acids long. DNA for the CDR3: TGTGCCAGCAGTTACTTACCACCGGGGACCCAGTACTTC. It codes for CASSYLPPGTQYF.

The chain links TRBV2 to TRBJ1-1; D ambiguous. CDR1 is SNHLY and CDR2 is FYNNEI in the germline V gene. This CDR3 is 13 amino acids long. V was cut by 1 base and J by 1 base, with 4 bases left in between. The CDR3 nucleotides read TGTGCCAGCAGTGAAGATAGGAACACTGAAGCTTTCTTT. It translates to CASSEDRNTEAFF.